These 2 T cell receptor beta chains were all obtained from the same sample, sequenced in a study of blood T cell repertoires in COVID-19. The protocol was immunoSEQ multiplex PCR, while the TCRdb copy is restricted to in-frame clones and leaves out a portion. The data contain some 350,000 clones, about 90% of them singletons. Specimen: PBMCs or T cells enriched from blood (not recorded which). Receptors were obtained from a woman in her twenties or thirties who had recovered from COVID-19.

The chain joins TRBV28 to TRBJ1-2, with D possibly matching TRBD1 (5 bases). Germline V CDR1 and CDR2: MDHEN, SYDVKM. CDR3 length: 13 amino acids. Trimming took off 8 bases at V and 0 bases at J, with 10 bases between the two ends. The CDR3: CASGVQANYGYTF. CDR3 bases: TGTGCCAGCGGAGTACAGGCTAACTATGGCTACACCTTC.

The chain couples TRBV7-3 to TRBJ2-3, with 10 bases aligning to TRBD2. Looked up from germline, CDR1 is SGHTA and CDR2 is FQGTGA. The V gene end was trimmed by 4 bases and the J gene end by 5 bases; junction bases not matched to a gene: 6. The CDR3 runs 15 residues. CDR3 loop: CASSWSGGAGDTQYF. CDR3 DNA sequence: TGTGCCAGCAGCTGGAGCGGGGGGGCAGGAGATACGCAGTATTTT.